This T cell receptor (beta chain) was sequenced during a study of blood T cell repertoires in COVID-19. This CDR3 has 11 residues. V lost 8 bases and J lost 1, with 5 bases in between. CDR1 and CDR2 (germline): MDHEN, SYDVKM. Two negative PCRs, clearance, or symptom resolution were required of recovered Cohort 3 donors. The table came from immunoSEQ multiplex PCR; TCRdb's copy has only in-frame clones and leaves some out. The profile covers a few hundred thousand clones, with 85% appearing a single time and roughly a sixth taken by the ten largest. This TCR derives from a man in his forties who had recovered from COVID-19. Sequenced input: PBMCs or T cells enriched from blood (not recorded which). This rearrangement joins TRBV28 to TRBJ1-1; no definite D call. Here the CDR3 reads CASEQNTEAFF. The DNA of the CDR3 is TGTGCCAGCGAACAGAACACTGAAGCTTTCTTT.